Below, 13 T cell receptor beta chains from the same sample are listed, as sequenced in a study of beta chain features in type 1 diabetes. The study reverse transcribed the entire isolated RNA, so it sequenced expressed TCRB transcripts. Assay: immunoSEQ multiplex PCR; the TCRdb copy retains only in-frame clones and omits some. The table has a few hundred thousand clones, 15% seen once. No antigen has been identified for these receptors. Study-level points and caveats: Moderate but significant shortening of TCRB CDR3s was recorded in all four CD4+ subsets from Type 1 diabetes patients.

Sequenced material: naive CD4+ T cells from blood. The origin of the receptors is a man aged 18 to 30 with type 1 diabetes.

The DNA for the CDR3 is TGTGCCTTCTTCGACAGGAGCTCCTACGAGCAGTACTTC. Translating it yields CAFFDRSSYEQYF. This chain joins TRBV30 and TRBJ2-7, with a tentative D call TRBD1 (6 bases). The length of the CDR3 is 13 residues. V lost 7 bases, J lost 0 bases, and 13 bases lay in between. In germline, CDR1 is GTSNPN, CDR2 SVGIG (reference sequence).

This clone was picked up a small number of times. At the DNA level, this CDR3 is encoded by other sequences in the same sample as well. The gene calls are TRBV6-5 and TRBJ2-5, with no clear D. Looked up from germline, CDR1 is MNHEY and CDR2 is SVGAGI. V was cut by 0 bases and J by 5 bases, with 4 bases left in between. The CDR3 has 12 amino acids. CDR3 bases: TGTGCCAGCAGTTACTCCAGGGAGACCCAGTACTTC. Amino acids: CASSYSRETQYF.

The rearrangement links TRBV27 to TRBJ1-4; 8 bases map to TRBD1. V trimming: 10 bases; J trimming: 8 bases; junction bases outside the gene matches: 12. Germline V CDR1 and CDR2: MNHEY, SMNVEV (reference sequence). CDR3 size: 14 residues. As DNA, the CDR3 is TGTGCCACCCGGCGGGACAGGCTAGGAGAAAAACTGTTTTTT. Its translation: CATRRDRLGEKLFF.

This clone showed up just a few times. This rearrangement joins TRBV6-5 to TRBJ2-7, with 9 bases lining up with TRBD1. The CDR3 runs to 15 residues. V was pared by 0 bases and J by 3 bases, with 3 bases of the junction left unmatched. CDR1 is MNHEY, CDR2 SVGAGI, per germline. The CDR3 spells CASSYSGQGFYEQYF. DNA for the CDR3: TGTGCCAGCAGTTACTCGGGACAGGGCTTCTACGAGCAGTACTTC.

This clone was picked up a small number of times. The V call is TRBV4-1, the J call TRBJ2-3; D is uncertain. V shed 3 bases and J shed 5 bases, with 6 bases lying between them. The CDR3 totals 12 residues. From germline, CDR1 is MGHRA and CDR2 YSYEKL. CDR3: CASSHTRDTQYF. The CDR3 DNA reads TGCGCCAGCAGCCACACAAGAGATACGCAGTATTTT.

The chain combines TRBV28 with TRBJ2-3, with TRBD2 as a possible D gene (5 bases). The germline V gene has CDR1 MDHEN and CDR2 SYDVKM. V lost 2 bases and J 4 bases, leaving 10 bases between the germline ends. The CDR3 totals 14 residues. CDR3 sequence reads: CASSLLAPPDTQYF. The DNA of the CDR3 is TGTGCCAGCAGTTTACTAGCTCCCCCAGATACGCAGTATTTT.

The sample holds a few counts of this clone. The CDR3 loop is CASSRSGQATYGYTF. Here the CDR3 DNA reads TGTGCCAGCAGCCGCTCGGGACAGGCCACCTATGGCTACACCTTC. This rearrangement joins TRBV7-9 to TRBJ1-2; 8 nucleotides agree with TRBD1. The trim removed 5 bases at V and 4 bases at J, leaving 9 bases unmatched. Per the germline V gene, CDR1 is SEHNR and CDR2 is FQNEAQ (reference sequence). CDR3 size: 15 residues.

V is TRBV4-3 and J is TRBJ2-2; TRBD2 aligns across 9 bases. Germline loops: CDR1 LGHNA, CDR2 YSLEER. This CDR3 contains 16 residues. The V gene end was trimmed by 5 bases and the J gene end by 5 bases; junction bases not matched to a gene: 9. The CDR3 region has the DNA TGCGCCAGCAGCATGCGGGGGGGCCTGAGAACCGGGGAGCTGTTTTTT. Translated: CASSMRGGLRTGELFF.

There are a few counts of this clone. The rearrangement joins TRBV5-4 to TRBJ2-3, with TRBD2 identical over 7 bases. CDR3 size: 13 residues. Germline V CDR1 and CDR2: SGHNT, YYREEE (reference sequence). J lost 11 bases, V lost 4 bases, and 10 bases had no gene match. The CDR3 DNA reads as TGTGCCAGCAGCCCCGCCGGCGGGAGAGGGCAGTATTTT. Protein sequence: CASSPAGGRGQYF.

DNA of the CDR3: TGTGCCATCAGTAGCCCGACTAGCGTAGGGTCCTACGAGCAGTACTTC. As protein: CAISSPTSVGSYEQYF. The rearrangement uses TRBV10-3 and TRBJ2-7, with TRBD2 identical over 8 bases. The germline V gene has CDR1 ENHRY and CDR2 SYGVKD. V lost 5 bases and J lost 1; bases outside the gene matches: 10. CDR3 size: 16 residues.

J is TRBJ2-7 and V is TRBV14; D ambiguous. Germline values: CDR1 SGHDN, CDR2 FVKESK. The CDR3 sequence is 13 residues long. V lost 4 bases and J lost 3, with 10 bases in between. Written as DNA, the CDR3 is TGTGCCAGCAGCCCGCTGCGGATCTACGAGCAGTACTTC. Translation: CASSPLRIYEQYF.

This clone was detected once. This chain links TRBV28 with TRBJ2-7; 9 bases map to TRBD2. The CDR3 is 16 residues long. Germline lookup yields CDR1 MDHEN and CDR2 SYDVKM. The V segment lost 4 bases and the J segment 6 bases; nucleotides outside the gene matches: 13. The CDR3 nucleotides are TGTGCCAGCAGTTCGATCGCGGGAGGGCCCTACAGCGAGCAGTACTTC. Its protein product is CASSSIAGGPYSEQYF. Full variable domain (rest looked up from reference TRBV28 and TRBJ2-7): DVKVTQSSRYLVKRTGEKVFLECVQDMDHENMFWYRQDPGLGLRLIYFSYDVKMKEKGDIPEGYSVSREKKERFSLILESASTNQTSMYLCASSSIAGGPYSEQYFGPGTRLTVT.

V and J are TRBV6-5 and TRBJ2-7, with no clear D. CDR1 and CDR2 (germline): MNHEY, SVGAGI. The CDR3 consists of 13 residues. The V gene lost 5 bases and the J gene lost 3 bases, with 11 bases spanning the gap. DNA for the CDR3: TGTGCCAGCAGTCCCCTGGGCGTCTACGAGCAGTACTTC. This translates into CASSPLGVYEQYF.